These 31 T cell receptor beta chains originate from one sample sequenced in a study of blood T cells in healthy people across ages. Using a J-beta primer mix together with a sample-barcoded 5' primer, a second PCR was run for roughly 6 to 12 cycles. Using its own MiXCR run on the 5' RACE reads, TCRdb lists one record per CDR3 protein. The table includes hundreds of thousands of distinct CDR3 sequences, over 40% detected once. Sequencing input: blood. The receptors here all came from a woman at least 80 years old in good health.

This clonotype occurred a few times. The chain employs TRBV2 and TRBJ1-1, with D possibly matching TRBD1 (6 bases). This CDR3 contains 14 residues. The V gene's germline CDR1 is SNHLY and CDR2 FYNNEI. V was pared by 6 bases and J by 2 bases, with 13 bases between. The CDR3 here is CASRIPTGNTEAFF. The CDR3 DNA follows: TGTGCCAGCAGGATCCCGACAGGTAACACTGAAGCTTTCTTT.

The V gene is TRBV25-1, the J gene TRBJ2-5; 9 bases fit TRBD2. The CDR3 runs to 14 residues. Germline values: CDR1 MGHDK, CDR2 SYGVNS. V was pared by 3 bases and J by 4 bases, with 3 bases of the junction left unmatched. The chain's CDR3 is CASSDLAGRETQYF. The CDR3 DNA sequence: TGTGCCAGCAGTGACCTAGCGGGACGAGAGACCCAGTACTTC.

This clonotype has ten or more counts. J is TRBJ2-5 and V is TRBV11-2; the D is unclear. The CDR3 has 13 residues. V was shortened by 4 bases and J by 7 bases, with 13 bases between the two germline ends. Germline V gene sequence: CDR1 SGHAT, CDR2 FQNNGV. The CDR3 coding sequence is TGTGCCAGCAGCTCCGCTTCACTTGGGACCCAGTACTTC. Translated: CASSSASLGTQYF.

This chain joins TRBV6-5 and TRBJ2-1; TRBD2 aligns across 10 bases. This CDR3 comprises 16 residues. CDR1 MNHEY and CDR2 SVGAGI come from the germline V gene. J was trimmed by 5 bases and V by 6 bases; bases with no gene match: 10. The CDR3 here is CASRRSGRAHHNEQFF. CDR3 sequence (DNA): TGTGCCAGCAGGCGCAGCGGGAGGGCCCACCACAATGAGCAGTTCTTC.

The chain employs TRBV10-3 and TRBJ2-1; a possible D gene is TRBD2 (7 bases). This CDR3 spans 18 amino acids. V lost 4 bases and J 0 bases, leaving 19 bases between the germline ends. In germline, CDR1 is ENHRY, CDR2 SYGVKD. The DNA for the CDR3 is TGTGCCATCAGTGTACGACGGGGGGCCTTAATCTCCTACAATGAGCAGTTCTTC. Its protein is CAISVRRGALISYNEQFF.

The chain combines TRBV10-1 with TRBJ2-3; no firm D call. V was cut by 7 bases and J by 0 bases, with 14 bases left in between. This CDR3 comprises 15 residues. Germline V gives CDR1 WNHNN, CDR2 SYGVQD (reference sequence). Written as DNA, the CDR3 is TGCGCCAGCACCCCGGGCGGAAGCAGCACAGATACGCAGTATTTT. Its protein product is CASTPGGSSTDTQYF.

The chain is built from TRBV3-1 and TRBJ2-5, with D perhaps matching TRBD2 (6 bases). Gene TRBJ2-7 matches the end of the DNA better, so the J call may be wrong. In germline, CDR1 is LGHDT, CDR2 YNNKEL (reference sequence). The CDR3 length is 15 residues. The CDR3 DNA reads as TGTGCCAGCAGCCCCCGGGACTCCAAAAAGTACGAGCAGTACTTC. Amino acids: CASSPRDSKKYEQYF.

This clonotype was observed at least ten times. The rearrangement joins TRBV7-3 to TRBJ2-7; TRBD1 might be the D (6 bases). This CDR3 has 14 amino acids. The V end was cut by 1 base, the J end by 4 bases, with 11 bases between. The germline V gene has CDR1 SGHTA and CDR2 FQGTGA. CDR3 region: CASSLIGQGYEQYF. The CDR3 nucleotides read TGTGCCAGCAGCTTAATCGGGCAGGGGTACGAGCAGTACTTC.

A note on this clonotype: Being one base from a much bigger clone, this may be a read error. The J gene is TRBJ2-2, the V gene TRBV6-6; the D gene is possibly TRBD1 (6 bases). Trimming took off 5 bases at V and 7 bases at J, with 11 bases between the two ends. This CDR3 comprises 13 residues. Germline values: CDR1 MNHNY, CDR2 SVGAGI (reference sequence). The CDR3 DNA sequence: TGTGCCAGCAGTGCAGGGGTGCACGGGGAGCTGTTTTTT. It translates to CASSAGVHGELFF.

The chain has TRBV12-3 or TRBV12-4 and TRBJ2-1; a possible D gene is TRBD2 (6 bases). The V and J ends lost 5 bases and 12 bases respectively, with 23 bases between them. The CDR3 runs 15 residues. CDR3 nucleotides: TGTGCCAGCAGTCCAACCGGGACGGGGGTTGGCGGGCAGTTCTTC. Amino acid sequence: CASSPTGTGVGGQFF.

The J gene is TRBJ2-3, the V gene TRBV28, with a weak D call TRBD1 (5 bases). The germline CDR1 and CDR2 sequences are MDHEN and SYDVKM. The CDR3 length is 12 residues. Trimming took off 8 bases at V and 4 bases at J, with 10 bases between the two ends. The CDR3 DNA follows: TGTGCCAGCGTGGGGCTTTCAGATACGCAGTATTTT. The encoded protein is CASVGLSDTQYF. The complete variable domain, with remaining parts taken from reference TRBV28 and TRBJ2-3, reads DVKVTQSSRYLVKRTGEKVFLECVQDMDHENMFWYRQDPGLGLRLIYFSYDVKMKEKGDIPEGYSVSREKKERFSLILESASTNQTSMYLCASVGLSDTQYFGPGTRLTVL.

The V call is TRBV28, the J call TRBJ2-2; no clear D gene. The CDR3 spans 12 residues. The germline V gene encodes CDR1 MDHEN and CDR2 SYDVKM. V lost 3 bases and J lost 6, with 5 bases in between. The CDR3 reads CASSFFAGELFF. As DNA, the CDR3 is TGTGCCAGCAGTTTTTTCGCCGGGGAGCTGTTTTTT.

Notes on this clonotype: With a much larger clone just one base away, this may be a read error. The chain employs TRBV7-9 and TRBJ2-4; 8 bases match TRBD2. The tail of the sequence fits TRBJ2-7 better, so the J call may be wrong. Germline CDR1 and CDR2: SEHNR and FQNEAQ (reference sequence). This CDR3 has 15 residues. This chain's CDR3 is CASSFGRAGAYEQYF. The CDR3 DNA reads TGTGCCAGCAGCTTTGGACGAGCGGGAGCCTACGAGCAGTACTTC.

This clonotype was picked up a small number of times. J is TRBJ2-7 and V is TRBV28; maybe TRBD1 (6 bases). CDR3 length equals 13 residues. Germline V gene sequence: CDR1 MDHEN, CDR2 SYDVKM. V lost 5 bases to trimming and J lost 6 bases, with 14 bases between them. CDR3 coding DNA: TGTGCCAGCAGTACCCAGGGGTTAGGCGAGCAGTACTTC. It translates to CASSTQGLGEQYF.

This clonotype came up many times. The genes are TRBV19 and TRBJ2-3; 7 nucleotides agree with TRBD1. The CDR3 loop spans 15 amino acids. The ends lost 7 bases at V and 2 bases at J; junction bases unmatched: 9. Germline V CDR1 and CDR2: LNHDA, SQIVND (reference sequence). CDR3 DNA sequence: TGTGCCAGTATTGCCAGGGGGTCAGTCACAGATACGCAGTATTTT. Its translation: CASIARGSVTDTQYF.

The rearrangement uses TRBV3-1 and TRBJ2-5, with D possibly matching TRBD2 (5 bases). Trimming took 11 bases from V and 11 from J, leaving 24 bases between them. Germline V gene sequence: CDR1 LGHDT, CDR2 YNNKEL (reference sequence). CDR3 size: 13 residues. CDR3 coding DNA: TGTGCCTCCGGCCGTACTAGTCACCTGGAGCAGTACTTC. Translating gives CASGRTSHLEQYF.

This clonotype was observed at least ten times. The chain employs TRBV12-3 or TRBV12-4 and TRBJ2-5; possibly TRBD1 or TRBD2 for D (5 bases each). The CDR3 has 13 amino acids. Trimming stripped 6 bases from V and 4 bases from J, with 12 bases between. The CDR3 spells CASSLLRGETQYF. In DNA form, the CDR3 reads TGTGCCAGCAGCCTCCTGAGGGGAGAGACCCAGTACTTC.

V usage is TRBV11-2 and J usage is TRBJ2-1; 7 nucleotides agree with TRBD2. Germline CDR1 reads SGHAT; CDR2 reads FQNNGV. This CDR3 comprises 16 residues. Losses at the gene ends were 6 bases for V and 4 bases for J; bases not matched to a gene: 12. This CDR3 reads CASRPSGTARYNEQFF. As DNA, the CDR3 is TGTGCCAGCAGACCGAGCGGGACTGCACGTTACAATGAGCAGTTCTTC.

On this clonotype itself: A much more abundant neighbour one base away suggests this may be a read error. The CDR3 DNA reads as TGTACCACTGGACAGGACACCGGGGAGCTGTTTTTT. This translates into CTTGQDTGELFF. The chain employs TRBV10-3 and TRBJ2-2; TRBD1 agrees at 7 bases. The CDR3 sequence is 12 residues long. CDR1 and CDR2 from the germline V gene are ENHRY and SYGVKD.

The sample holds one count of this clonotype. A read error may be the cause here, since a much bigger clone is one base away. The chain employs TRBV3-1 and TRBJ2-1; 9 bases are a match to TRBD2. Germline CDR1 LGHDT, CDR2 YNNKEL (reference sequence). The CDR3 loop spans 17 amino acids. The trim removed 2 bases at V and 8 bases at J, leaving 13 bases unmatched. The CDR3 sequence: CASSQNPTSGGDDEQFF. For the CDR3, the DNA is TGTGCCAGCAGCCAAAACCCGACTAGCGGAGGGGACGATGAGCAGTTCTTC.

Of note for this clonotype: One base away lies a much larger clone, so this may be a sequencing read error. The chain links TRBV7-8 to TRBJ2-3; D remains unclear. The germline gives CDR1 SGHVS, CDR2 FQNEAQ. This CDR3 has 13 amino acids. Trimming stripped 5 bases from V and 4 bases from J, with 10 bases between. The CDR3 protein is CASSGSPPDTQYF. Here the CDR3 DNA reads TGTGCCAGCAGCGGAAGTCCACCAGATACGCAGTATTTT.

V and J are TRBV5-6 and TRBJ2-3; 9 bases agree with TRBD2. V was clipped by 2 bases and J by 0 bases; unmatched bases: 4. This CDR3 region has 16 residues. Per the germline V gene, CDR1 is SGHDT and CDR2 is YYEEEE. CDR3 loop: CASSLRAGGSTDTQYF. The CDR3 DNA follows: TGTGCCAGCAGCTTAAGAGCGGGGGGAAGCACAGATACGCAGTATTTT.

A note on this clonotype: A single base separates this from a much larger clone, so it may be a read error. The rearrangement joins TRBV6-1 to TRBJ2-5, with 7 bases matching TRBD1. The germline V gene has CDR1 MNHNS and CDR2 SASEGT. The CDR3 contains 15 residues. J was trimmed by 2 bases and V by 4 bases; bases with no gene match: 7. CDR3 nucleotide sequence: TGTGCCAGCAGTGGCAGGACAGGCGGACAAGAGACCCAGTACTTC. Translated: CASSGRTGGQETQYF.

This clonotype appeared once. With a much larger clone just one base away, this may be a read error. The V gene is TRBV6-1, the J gene TRBJ2-1; 13 nucleotides agree with TRBD2. Germline-derived CDR1 and CDR2 are MNHNS and SASEGT. J gave up 6 bases and V 6 bases, and 14 bases lay outside the gene matches. The CDR3 spans 18 residues. The CDR3 reads CASRVQERTSGGCNEQFF. The DNA for the CDR3 is TGTGCCAGCAGAGTGCAGGAGAGGACTAGCGGGGGCTGCAATGAGCAGTTCTTC.

The V call is TRBV7-2, the J call TRBJ2-2; D is uncertain. The CDR3 sequence is 14 residues long. V was trimmed by 1 base and J by 5 bases, leaving 8 bases between them. CDR1 and CDR2 (germline): SGHTA, FQGNSA. Here the CDR3 reads CASSLEWVTGELFF. CDR3 coding DNA: TGTGCCAGCAGCTTAGAGTGGGTTACCGGGGAGCTGTTTTTT.

The chain employs TRBV20-1 and TRBJ2-5; 7 nucleotides align to TRBD1. V was pared by 6 bases and J by 11 bases, with 18 bases of the junction left unmatched. The CDR3 runs to 14 residues. The germline gives CDR1 DFQATT, CDR2 SNEGSKA (reference sequence). The CDR3 DNA is TGCAGTGCCAAGCCGGGACAGCTAACCAATGAGCAGTACTTC. It translates to CSAKPGQLTNEQYF.

This clonotype was seen ten or more times. This chain connects TRBV9 to TRBJ2-3; 8 positions agree with TRBD2. V shed 0 bases, J shed 0 bases, and the junction held 12 bases outside the gene matches. Per germline, CDR1 SGDLS and CDR2 YYNGEE. The CDR3 extends over 19 amino acids. The CDR3 sequence is CASSVGEARGGLSTDTQYF. In DNA, the CDR3 is TGTGCCAGCAGCGTAGGGGAGGCCCGGGGGGGATTAAGCACAGATACGCAGTATTTT.

Ten or more counts support this clonotype. The genes are TRBV9 and TRBJ2-7; D not resolved. The germline CDR1 and CDR2 sequences are SGDLS and YYNGEE. V was clipped by 0 bases and J by 2 bases, with 9 bases between them. The CDR3 totals 14 residues. The CDR3 region is CASSVADGTYEQYF. The CDR3, as DNA: TGTGCCAGCAGCGTAGCAGACGGAACCTACGAGCAGTACTTC.

As to this clonotype: One end of the junction is discordant with germline, which a read error may explain. The rearrangement joins TRBV24-1 to TRBJ2-3, with D uncertain. This CDR3 has 12 amino acids. Germline V gene data show CDR1 as KGHDR and CDR2 as SFDVKD. The CDR3 sequence is CATRDFLDTQYF. The CDR3 nucleotides read TGTGCCACCAGGGATTTTTTGGATACGCAGTATTTT.

The chain links TRBV4-3 to TRBJ2-4, with TRBD1 identical over 7 bases. The J call may not be correct, given that the DNA end is closer to TRBJ2-7. The CDR3 runs 14 residues. In germline, CDR1 is LGHNA, CDR2 YSLEER. The CDR3 reads CASSQGYRGNEQYF. The CDR3 region has the DNA TGCGCCAGCAGCCAAGGGTACAGGGGTAACGAGCAGTACTTC.

The chain uses TRBV6-6 and TRBJ2-1; 11 positions agree with TRBD2. The length of the CDR3 is 17 residues. With 6 bases clipped from V and 9 bases from J, the junction kept 16 bases outside the gene matches. Germline V gene data show CDR1 as MNHNY and CDR2 as SVGAGI (reference sequence). Written as DNA, the CDR3 is TGTGCCAGCAGACTATATAGCGGGGGGGCCCTTGTCTGTGAGCAGTTCTTC. This gives the protein CASRLYSGGALVCEQFF.